The T cell receptor (beta chain) described here comes from a study of human T cells and chemical hapten exposure. About the research overall: All through the approximately 26-week study, the scalp of each patient received diphenylcyclopropenone doses weekly. Study findings and constraints: Those TCRs sitting above 1 in 1000 frequency stayed the same with DPC sensitization. Positively correlated with patch test score were the counts of PT1 expanded TCRs.

A few counts support this clonotype. The antigen remains unidentified. Germline CDR1 reads MNHEY; CDR2 reads SVGAGI. This CDR3 comprises 17 residues. V shed 5 bases, J shed 4 bases, and the junction held 14 bases outside the gene matches. TCRdb called the RACE reads again in MiXCR, with one record for every CDR3 protein. The repertoire holds some 400,000 distinct CDR3 sequences, approximately 5.1% seen once, with approximately 2.1% in the top ten. Time point given: patch test 1, 2 weeks after DPC sensitization. The treatment is: therapeutic diphenylcyclopropenone sensitization with weekly scalp DPC. Blood was drawn before each patch test was applied.

The sample consisted of whole blood, taken in connection with sensitization to the hapten diphenylcyclopropenone (DPC). The receptor comes from a woman aged 50 to 60 with alopecia areata. Some clones in this sample may be carry-over from other donors' samples. The J gene is TRBJ1-5, the V gene TRBV6-5, with 7 nucleotides matching TRBD1. The CDR3 reads CASSRTSHRGGNQPQHF. The CDR3 nucleotides read TGTGCCAGCAGTCGAACCAGCCACAGGGGTGGAAATCAGCCCCAGCATTTT.